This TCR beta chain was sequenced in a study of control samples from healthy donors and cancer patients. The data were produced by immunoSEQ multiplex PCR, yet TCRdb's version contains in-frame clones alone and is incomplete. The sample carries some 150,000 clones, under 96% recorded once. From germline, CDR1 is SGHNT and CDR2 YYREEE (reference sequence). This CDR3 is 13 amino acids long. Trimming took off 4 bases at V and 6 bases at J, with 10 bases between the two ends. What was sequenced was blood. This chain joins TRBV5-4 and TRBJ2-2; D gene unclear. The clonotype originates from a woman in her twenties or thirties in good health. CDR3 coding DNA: TGTGCCAGCAGCCCACAAACCCCCGGGGAGCTGTTTTTT. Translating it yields CASSPQTPGELFF.